Listed below are T cell receptor beta chains from one sample, sequenced in a study of molecular identifiers for immune sequencing clone quantification. TCRdb processed the PCR reads anew with MiXCR; each CDR3 protein has one entry. The repertoire consists of a few hundred thousand distinct CDR3 sequences, with over 20% occurring once and the leading ten covering about 0.8%. Sequencing was performed on naive CD8+ T cells from blood, with Jurkat cell RNA spiked in. The source of these receptors is a human donor in good health. Some libraries in this study had Jurkat cell RNA spiked in. CDR3s include the opening cysteine and the closing phenylalanine or tryptophan. Fields, in order: clone size, D gene, J gene, V gene, CDR3 protein, CDR3 DNA. A D gene is named only where the DNA matches it firmly. Expanded clones get a size class; other rows say once, few or many, or leave the size out.

many	NA	TRBJ2-7	TRBV4-2	CASSQVWDGETYEQYF	TGTGCCAGCAGCCAAGTCTGGGACGGAGAAACCTACGAGCAGTACTTC
NA	NA	TRBJ1-2	TRBV7-9	CASSQALNYGYTF	TGTGCCAGCAGCCAAGCCTTGAACTATGGCTACACCTTC
NA	NA	TRBJ2-3	TRBV7-3	CASSLKEVADTQYF	TGTGCCAGCAGCTTAAAGGAGGTGGCAGATACGCAGTATTTT
many	NA	TRBJ1-1	TRBV6-5	CASTQLGHTEAFF	TGTGCCAGCACCCAGTTGGGGCACACTGAAGCTTTCTTT
many	NA	TRBJ2-2	TRBV7-9	CASSSRDIDTGELFF	TGTGCCAGCAGCTCGCGGGACATCGACACCGGGGAGCTGTTTTTT
NA	NA	TRBJ1-5	TRBV27	CASSPSWESINYSNQPQHF	TGTGCCAGCAGTCCTTCGTGGGAGTCTATTAATTATAGCAATCAGCCCCAGCATTTT
NA	TRBD2	TRBJ2-1	TRBV4-3	CASSPGLAENYNEQFF	TGCGCCAGCAGCCCGGGACTAGCGGAGAACTACAATGAGCAGTTCTTC
many	NA	TRBJ2-3	TRBV7-6	CASSPSSGTDTQYF	TGTGCCAGCAGCCCCTCCTCAGGTACAGATACGCAGTATTTT
NA	TRBD2	TRBJ2-7	TRBV27	CASSLIGGGSYEQYF	TGTGCCAGCAGTTTAATTGGGGGAGGGTCCTACGAGCAGTACTTC
many	NA	TRBJ2-4	TRBV5-1	CASSWNPGQFDLAKNIQYF	TGCGCCAGCAGCTGGAACCCCGGACAGTTTGATCTAGCCAAAAACATTCAGTACTTC
NA	NA	TRBJ1-1	TRBV11-2	CASSLGTGKNTEAFF	TGTGCCAGCAGCTTAGGGACGGGGAAGAACACTGAAGCTTTCTTT
NA	NA	TRBJ2-6	TRBV6-5	CASGGLSEGANVLTF	TGTGCCAGCGGCGGGTTAAGCGAGGGGGCCAACGTCCTGACTTTC
many	NA	TRBJ2-2	TRBV6-1	CASSEDAANTGELFF	TGTGCCAGCAGTGAGGATGCAGCGAACACCGGGGAGCTGTTTTTT
NA	NA	TRBJ2-1	TRBV12-3/TRBV12-4	CASKMDYNEQFF	TGTGCCAGCAAAATGGATTACAATGAGCAGTTCTTC
many	NA	TRBJ2-3	TRBV7-9	CASSLAWEYGDTQYF	TGTGCCAGCAGCTTAGCTTGGGAGTACGGCGATACGCAGTATTTT
many	NA	TRBJ2-5	TRBV15	CATSSWMGETQYF	TGTGCCACCAGCAGCTGGATGGGGGAGACCCAGTACTTC
many	NA	TRBJ1-6	TRBV7-9	CASSSRGHNSPLHF	TGTGCCAGCAGCTCACGGGGTCATAATTCACCCCTCCACTTT
NA	NA	TRBJ1-5	TRBV30	CAWSTGSWVNQPQHF	TGTGCCTGGAGCACAGGGTCTTGGGTCAATCAGCCCCAGCATTTT
many	NA	TRBJ2-3	TRBV29-1	CSVEDGVSDTQYF	TGCAGCGTTGAAGATGGGGTTTCAGATACGCAGTATTTT
NA	TRBD1	TRBJ1-2	TRBV28	CASSLRTGVFDTNYGYTF	TGTGCCAGCAGTTTACGGACAGGGGTTTTCGACACTAACTATGGCTACACCTTC
NA	NA	TRBJ2-2	TRBV5-4	CASSLGFGGIGTGELFF	TGTGCCAGCAGCTTGGGGTTTGGGGGTATAGGCACCGGGGAGCTGTTTTTT
many	NA	TRBJ2-3	TRBV28	CASSFSTTQYF	TGTGCCAGCAGTTTCAGTACTACGCAGTATTTT
NA	NA	TRBJ2-7	TRBV28	CAGSSHRGQILFAYEQYF	TGTGCCGGCAGTTCGCATCGGGGGCAGATCCTTTTCGCCTACGAGCAGTACTTC
many	NA	TRBJ2-5	TRBV28	CASSKRAWSLETQYF	TGTGCCAGCAGTAAACGGGCCTGGTCGTTGGAGACCCAGTACTTC
many	NA	TRBJ1-5	TRBV7-6	CASSADQGPYSNQPQHF	TGTGCCAGCAGCGCGGACCAGGGCCCTTATAGCAATCAGCCCCAGCATTTT
NA	TRBD2	TRBJ2-7	TRBV7-2	CASSLVSGTSGPSYEQYF	TGTGCCAGCAGCTTAGTGAGCGGGACTAGCGGTCCTTCCTACGAGCAGTACTTC
many	NA	TRBJ2-1	TRBV29-1	CSVEERYNEQFF	TGCAGCGTTGAAGAGCGCTACAATGAGCAGTTCTTC
NA	TRBD1	TRBJ2-7	TRBV30	CAWRTTGDFFYEQYF	TGTGCCTGGAGGACCACAGGGGATTTCTTTTACGAGCAGTACTTC
many	TRBD2	TRBJ2-3	TRBV29-1	CSVGPSGSPTDTQYF	TGCAGCGTTGGTCCTAGCGGGAGTCCCACAGATACGCAGTATTTT
few	NA	TRBJ2-7	TRBV6-5	CASSYPQGEQYF	TGTGCCAGCAGCTACCCCCAGGGAGAGCAGTACTTC
many	NA	TRBJ1-1	TRBV19	CASSIYTGNTEAFF	TGTGCCAGTAGTATATACACCGGAAACACTGAAGCTTTCTTT
few	NA	TRBJ2-7	TRBV12-3/TRBV12-4	CASSYRAEQYF	TGTGCCAGCAGTTATCGGGCCGAGCAGTACTTC
many	NA	TRBJ1-6	TRBV28	CASSPGLDVLHF	TGTGCCAGCAGCCCAGGGTTGGACGTTCTCCACTTT
NA	TRBD2	TRBJ2-7	TRBV6-2/TRBV6-3	CASVLAGKDEQYF	TGTGCCAGCGTCCTAGCGGGAAAGGACGAGCAGTACTTC
many	TRBD2	TRBJ2-7	TRBV7-2	CASSFGLAGYEQYF	TGTGCCAGCAGCTTCGGACTAGCGGGATACGAGCAGTACTTC
few	NA	TRBJ2-5	TRBV12-3/TRBV12-4	CASSPFSGRGETQYF	TGTGCCAGCAGTCCATTTTCCGGACGGGGAGAGACCCAGTACTTC
many	NA	TRBJ2-6	TRBV20-1	CSARDTRETGANVLTF	TGCAGTGCTAGAGACACCAGGGAAACTGGGGCCAACGTCCTGACTTTC
many	NA	TRBJ2-3	TRBV12-3/TRBV12-4	CASSTKRGSGTDTQYF	TGTGCCAGCAGTACTAAGAGAGGGTCGGGCACAGATACGCAGTATTTT
many	TRBD1	TRBJ1-4	TRBV28	CASRYEGQVNEKLFF	TGTGCCAGCAGGTACGAGGGACAGGTTAATGAAAAACTGTTTTTT
few	NA	TRBJ1-4	TRBV7-9	CASTRTFDEKLFF	TGTGCCAGCACCAGGACGTTCGATGAAAAACTGTTTTTT
few	NA	TRBJ2-5	TRBV24-1	CATSDYRGGETQYF	TGTGCCACCAGTGATTACCGGGGCGGTGAGACCCAGTACTTC
many	NA	TRBJ1-1	TRBV7-9	CASSFRNTEAFF	TGTGCCAGCAGTTTTCGAAACACTGAAGCTTTCTTT
few	NA	TRBJ1-3	TRBV7-9	CASSPGTFHSGNTIYF	TGTGCCAGCAGCCCAGGGACATTCCACTCTGGAAACACCATATATTTT
many	NA	TRBJ2-3	TRBV5-1	CASRRVADTQYF	TGCGCCAGCAGACGGGTCGCGGATACGCAGTATTTT
few	NA	TRBJ1-1	TRBV20-1	CSARDGTSGAEAFF	TGCAGTGCTAGAGACGGGACCTCGGGCGCTGAAGCTTTCTTT
NA	NA	TRBJ2-7	TRBV5-4	CASSGLAEAERDF	TGTGCCAGCAGCGGGTTGGCCGAGGCCGAGCGGGACTTC
few	TRBD1	TRBJ1-1	TRBV19	CASDPGQGFAEAFF	TGTGCCAGTGACCCGGGACAGGGGTTCGCTGAAGCTTTCTTT
NA	NA	TRBJ1-2	TRBV4-1	CASSQALSPNYGYTF	TGCGCCAGCAGCCAGGCATTGAGTCCTAACTATGGCTACACCTTC
many	NA	TRBJ2-7	TRBV6-5	CASSYSGDGTSYEQYF	TGTGCCAGCAGTTACTCTGGGGACGGAACATCCTACGAGCAGTACTTC
NA	TRBD2	TRBJ2-4	TRBV20-1	CSARALAGGHAKNIQYF	TGCAGTGCTAGAGCACTAGCGGGGGGCCACGCCAAAAACATTCAGTACTTC
many	TRBD2	TRBJ2-5	TRBV20-1	CSAHNYRGLAATETQYF	TGCAGTGCCCATAACTACCGGGGACTAGCGGCAACAGAGACCCAGTACTTC
NA	TRBD1	TRBJ2-7	TRBV7-9	CASSPSGTAIYEQYF	TGTGCCAGCAGCCCCTCCGGGACAGCCATCTACGAGCAGTACTTC
NA	NA	TRBJ1-3	TRBV12-5	CASGQGSSGNTIYF	TGTGCTAGTGGACAGGGTTCCTCTGGAAACACCATATATTTT
many	TRBD2	TRBJ2-7	TRBV27	CASRPGLAGEAEQYF	TGTGCCAGCAGGCCCGGACTAGCGGGAGAGGCGGAGCAGTACTTC
NA	NA	TRBJ1-4	TRBV7-9	CASSLVGPRREKLFF	TGTGCCAGCAGCTTAGTGGGACCTCGGCGAGAAAAACTGTTTTTT
many	TRBD1	TRBJ2-2	TRBV6-2/TRBV6-3	CASSSYRGLKNTGELFF	TGTGCCAGCAGTTCCTACAGGGGGCTAAAGAACACCGGGGAGCTGTTTTTT
many	NA	TRBJ1-1	TRBV24-1	CATSALAENTEAFF	TGTGCCACCAGTGCTTTGGCGGAGAACACTGAAGCTTTCTTT
many	TRBD2	TRBJ2-1	TRBV20-1	CSAVAGRSENEQFF	TGCAGTGCCGTAGCGGGTAGGAGTGAGAATGAGCAGTTCTTC
NA	TRBD1	TRBJ2-7	TRBV6-2/TRBV6-3	CASSSGQSFPYEQYF	TGTGCCAGCAGTTCGGGACAGTCTTTCCCGTACGAGCAGTACTTC
many	NA	TRBJ2-7	TRBV11-3	CAPLWGVGYEQYF	TGTGCCCCTCTCTGGGGGGTCGGCTACGAGCAGTACTTC